These 20 T cell receptor beta chains came from one sample sequenced in a study of cytomegalovirus exposure and HLA in healthy donors. The PCR was carried out with 60 Vbeta primers and 13 Jbeta primers. Measured with immunoSEQ multiplex PCR; TCRdb has only the in-frame clones, and not every one. Among some 85,000 clones, about three quarters were seen once, and the ten largest hold roughly 4.5%. Input material: PBMCs. The receptors were sampled from a woman in her 40s in good health and CMV-seropositive.

The chain combines TRBV28 with TRBJ2-1; 9 bases are shared with TRBD1. Germline V gene data show CDR1 as MDHEN and CDR2 as SYDVKM. The CDR3 totals 14 residues. V dropped 10 bases and J dropped 6; count of bases not matched to a gene: 10. CDR3 coding DNA: TGTGCCATCCTCCGGGACAGGGTAGTCAATGAGCAGTTCTTC. Its translation: CAILRDRVVNEQFF.

This sequence joins TRBV29-1 and TRBJ2-5; the match to TRBD1 covers 11 bases. The CDR3 consists of 14 residues. Trimming removed 5 bases from V and 4 bases from J; junction bases left unmatched: 6. The germline CDR1 and CDR2 sequences are SQVTM and ANQGSEA. The CDR3 loop reads CSVLGQGGGETQYF. The DNA of the CDR3 is TGCAGCGTTTTGGGACAGGGGGGCGGAGAGACCCAGTACTTC.

This sequence joins TRBV7-3 and TRBJ2-7; weak D call: TRBD2 (5 bases). CDR1 is SGHTA and CDR2 is FQGTGA in the germline V gene. The CDR3 is made up of 14 amino acids. V shed 5 bases and J shed 4 bases, with 15 bases lying between them. The CDR3 sequence: CASSPTGSPYEQYF. DNA of the CDR3: TGTGCCAGCAGCCCCACGGGGAGCCCATACGAGCAGTACTTC. Combining the CDR3 with reference TRBV7-3 and TRBJ2-7 gives the whole variable domain GAGVSQTPSNKVTEKGKYVELRCDPISGHTALYWYRQSLGQGPEFLIYFQGTGAADDSGLPNDRFFAVRPEGSVSTLKIQRTERGDSAVYLCASSPTGSPYEQYFGPGTRLTVT.

This clone has only a few counts. This chain joins TRBV29-1 and TRBJ2-1; D not certain. Germline loops: CDR1 SQVTM, CDR2 ANQGSEA. This CDR3 comprises 13 residues. V lost 4 bases to trimming and J lost 10 bases, with 17 bases between them. DNA of the CDR3: TGCAGCGTTGCGGGTTCTAGGTTTGGGGAGCAGTTCTTC. It yields the protein CSVAGSRFGEQFF.

CDR3 DNA: TGTGCCAGCAGTCGAGGGACAGCTGGGTCCACGGAAGCTTTCTTT. Translating gives CASSRGTAGSTEAFF. The gene calls are TRBV27 and TRBJ1-1; 7 bases agree with TRBD1. Trimming took 5 bases from V and 8 from J; bases not matched to a gene: 14. Per the germline V gene, CDR1 is MNHEY and CDR2 is SMNVEV (reference sequence). CDR3 length: 15 amino acids.

This clone has just a few counts. In nucleotides, the CDR3 is TGTGCCAGCAGCTCCAGGGACTCCTACGAGCAGTACTTC. Protein: CASSSRDSYEQYF. The chain is built from TRBV11-3 and TRBJ2-7; TRBD1 might be the D (5 bases). The CDR3 totals 13 residues. Trimming pared 4 bases from V and 0 bases from J, leaving 7 bases between. Germline-derived CDR1 and CDR2 are SGHNT and YENEEA.

V gene TRBV13 combines with J gene TRBJ2-7; possible D gene TRBD1, 7 bases. Germline assignment: CDR1 PRHDT and CDR2 FYEKMQ (reference sequence). V was cut by 7 bases and J by 4 bases, with 23 bases left in between. The CDR3 spans 16 residues. The CDR3 sequence: CASTSKAGQSIYEQYF. DNA for the CDR3: TGTGCCAGCACCTCGAAGGCGGGACAGAGTATTTACGAGCAGTACTTC.

The chain links TRBV21-1 to TRBJ2-5; no check of the table's D call, TRBD1, against the DNA was made. TRBV21-1 is a listed pseudogene. The CDR3 extends over 17 amino acids. This chain's CDR3 is CASSKDPGGQGGETQYF. The CDR3 bases are TGTGCCAGCAGCAAAGACCCCGGTGGACAGGGAGGAGAGACCCAGTACTTC.

The chain employs TRBV2 and TRBJ2-7; TRBD1 aligns across 9 bases. CDR3 length: 16 amino acids. The germline gives CDR1 SNHLY, CDR2 FYNNEI. The V and J ends lost 6 bases and 1 base, in that order; junction bases with no gene match: 10. CDR3 bases: TGTGCCAGCAGGGAATTGGGGACAGGGAGTTCCTACGAGCAGTACTTC. Translating gives CASRELGTGSSYEQYF.

The chain links TRBV5-6 to TRBJ2-3, with no clear D. This CDR3 is built from 13 residues. CDR1 and CDR2 (germline): SGHDT, YYEEEE. V was clipped by 0 bases and J by 1 base, with 3 bases between them. CDR3 coding DNA: TGTGCCAGCAGCTTGGCCGGCACAGATACGCAGTATTTT. This sequence encodes CASSLAGTDTQYF.

Notes on this clone: The sample contains more than one DNA sequence encoding this CDR3. V usage is TRBV5-1 and J usage is TRBJ1-1, with D perhaps matching TRBD1 (5 bases). Germline CDR1 reads SGHRS; CDR2 reads YFSETQ. Trimming took off 0 bases at V and 1 base at J, with 7 bases between the two ends. This CDR3 has 14 residues. The CDR3 region has the DNA TGCGCCAGCAGCTTGGCAACAGGGAACACTGAAGCTTTCTTT. This encodes CASSLATGNTEAFF.

This clone was observed a handful of times. The chain links TRBV9 to TRBJ1-1, with 7 bases that match TRBD1. The CDR3 covers 14 residues. J lost 5 bases, V lost 3 bases, and 7 bases had no gene match. The germline V gene has CDR1 SGDLS and CDR2 YYNGEE. The CDR3 spells CASSGRQGWTEAFF. CDR3 coding DNA: TGTGCCAGCAGCGGACGACAGGGCTGGACTGAAGCTTTCTTT.

The chain uses TRBV4-3 and TRBJ2-5; possible D gene TRBD1, 6 bases. TRBJ2-7 explains the end of the DNA better; the J call may be wrong. Germline V gene data show CDR1 as LGHNA and CDR2 as YSLEER. CDR3 length equals 18 residues. CDR3 region: CASSQDPGQPLGSYEQYF. The CDR3 nucleotides read TGCGCCAGCAGCCAAGATCCCGGACAGCCCTTGGGCTCCTACGAGCAGTACTTC.

There are a few counts of this clone. This chain links TRBV6-6 with TRBJ1-1; D perhaps matches TRBD1 (5 bases). Germline assignment: CDR1 MNHNY and CDR2 SVGAGI (reference sequence). The CDR3 totals 14 residues. The ends were cut back, 5 bases at V and 4 bases at J, with 14 bases in the middle. DNA of the CDR3: TGTGCCAGCAGTAAACGAGACAGCTCCACTGAAGCTTTCTTT. Translating gives CASSKRDSSTEAFF.

The gene calls are TRBV28 and TRBJ2-7, with no clear D. Germline CDR1 and CDR2: MDHEN and SYDVKM. The V and J ends lost 5 bases and 5 bases respectively, with 10 bases between them. The CDR3 totals 12 residues. In DNA, the CDR3 is TGTGCCAGCAGTCCAGACATCCACGAGCAGTACTTC. Translation gives CASSPDIHEQYF. Full variable domain (outside the CDR3, taken from reference TRBV28 and TRBJ2-7): DVKVTQSSRYLVKRTGEKVFLECVQDMDHENMFWYRQDPGLGLRLIYFSYDVKMKEKGDIPEGYSVSREKKERFSLILESASTNQTSMYLCASSPDIHEQYFGPGTRLTVT.

The V and J genes are TRBV5-8 and TRBJ2-1, with TRBD2 matching over 9 bases. Germline V gives CDR1 SGHTS, CDR2 YDEGEE. The ends lost 5 bases at V and 5 bases at J; junction bases unmatched: 5. This CDR3 comprises 14 residues. CDR3 nucleotide sequence: TGTGCCAGCAGGGTGCGGGGGGGAAACAATGAGCAGTTCTTC. It codes for CASRVRGGNNEQFF.

The rearrangement links TRBV6-4 to TRBJ2-2, with 9 bases that match TRBD1. Per the germline V gene, CDR1 is MRHNA and CDR2 is SNTAGT. Unmatched junction bases numbered 5, after V lost 6 bases and J lost 6 bases. The CDR3 runs 14 residues. The CDR3 DNA is TGTGCCAGCAGCCTCCGGACAGGGGCCGGGGAGCTGTTTTTT. Protein: CASSLRTGAGELFF.

This chain uses TRBV4-1 with TRBJ2-7; 7 bases map to TRBD2. V was clipped by 0 bases and J by 2 bases; unmatched bases: 7. This CDR3 is built from 16 residues. Germline-derived CDR1 and CDR2 are MGHRA and YSYEKL. Written as DNA, the CDR3 is TGCGCCAGCAGCCAAGAAGAGGCGGGAGAGACCTACGAGCAGTACTTC. Amino acid sequence: CASSQEEAGETYEQYF.

V gene TRBV2 combines with J gene TRBJ2-5; 7 bases are shared with TRBD1. Trimming at V came to 4 bases and at J to 4 bases, leaving 3 bases not matched to a gene. Germline V gene lookup returns CDR1 SNHLY and CDR2 FYNNEI. There are 13 residues in the CDR3. The CDR3 DNA is TGTGCCAGCAGTGCCCGGACAGGAGAGACCCAGTACTTC. This translates into CASSARTGETQYF.

This clone was counted between two and nine times. V usage is TRBV4-1 and J usage is TRBJ1-4; 8 nucleotides align to TRBD1. V gave up 0 bases and J gave up 5 bases; unmatched junction bases: 2. This CDR3 contains 15 residues. CDR1 and CDR2 from the germline V gene are MGHRA and YSYEKL. CDR3 loop: CASSQEDRENEKLFF. CDR3 nucleotide sequence: TGCGCCAGCAGCCAAGAGGACAGGGAAAATGAAAAACTGTTTTTT.